This TCR beta chain is from a study of blood T cell repertoires in COVID-19. CDR1 is LNHNV and CDR2 is YYDKDF in the germline V gene (reference sequence). Trimming removed 3 bases from V and 4 bases from J, with 15 bases in between. This CDR3 is built from 15 residues. The table came from immunoSEQ multiplex PCR; TCRdb's copy has only in-frame clones and leaves some out. The sample shows around 160,000 clones, 80% to 95% of them seen only once. The sample comprised peripheral blood. The chain uses TRBV15 and TRBJ1-2; TRBD1 is a possible D gene (6 bases). This receptor was obtained from a woman in her sixties or seventies with COVID-19, enrolled during active disease. The CDR3 protein is CATSRGAGGGYGYTF. Written as DNA, the CDR3 is TGTGCCACCAGCAGGGGGGCAGGAGGAGGCTATGGCTACACCTTC.